A selection of T cell receptor beta chains follows, all from one sample in a study of PD-L1 blockade in urothelial cancer. Measured with immunoSEQ multiplex PCR; TCRdb has only the in-frame clones, and not every one. The sample includes around 69,000 clones, approximately 89% of them seen just once. Material: PBMCs, obtained around atezolizumab (anti-PD-L1) treatment. All receptors derive from a woman of 80 years or more with urothelial cancer. The CDR3 runs from the conserved cysteine through the conserved F or W.

TRBJ2-7	TRBV27	CASRKMVGGGSYEQYF
TRBJ1-1	TRBV5-8	CASSFWTGTTEAFF
TRBJ1-3	TRBV28	CASSFRGMGNTIYF
TRBJ1-1	TRBV10-3	CAIKGTDLHEAFF
TRBJ1-3	TRBV5-1	CASSLGHGTASGNTIYF
TRBJ2-1	TRBV27	CASSLSGVGSYNEQFF
TRBJ2-3	TRBV7-7	CASSATRLAGGGSTDTQYF
TRBJ2-7	TRBV29-1	CSVGGYEQYF
TRBJ1-1	TRBV10-3	CAISPGTGNTEAFF
TRBJ1-1	TRBV10-2	CASSIDSRPEAFF
TRBJ2-2	TRBV14	CASSQELSAATNTGELFF
TRBJ2-3	TRBV6-5	CASSYSDTPTDTQYF
TRBJ1-5	TRBV19	CASSMRQVGQSNQPQHF
TRBJ2-5	TRBV28	CASRGAGSRRETQYF
TRBJ1-4	TRBV6-1	CASSGPGRTNEKLFF
TRBJ1-2	TRBV19	CASSEGQDYGYTF
TRBJ2-4	TRBV30	CAWRLSGQGGNIQYF
TRBJ2-5	TRBV5-1	CASSPGLAGGISRGQETQYF
TRBJ1-1	TRBV4-1	CASSPGQGVAFF
TRBJ2-1	TRBV29-1	CSVSGGSSYNEQFF
TRBJ1-1	TRBV5-1	CASSLETEAEAFF
TRBJ2-1	TRBV9	CASSVLAASYNEQFF
TRBJ1-5	TRBV28	CASIMGGAQPQHF
TRBJ1-5	TRBV6-1	CASSEGRREPQHF
TRBJ2-7	TRBV30	CAWSHPGQHYEQYF
TRBJ2-2	TRBV18	CASSPPGGSETGELFF
TRBJ1-1	TRBV28	CASSLINGRGDTEAFF
TRBJ2-5	TRBV18	CASSRGSGSWETQYF
TRBJ2-2	TRBV25-1	CAAETGSTGELFF
TRBJ1-1	TRBV28	CASSNSGSNTEAFF
TRBJ1-2	TRBV28	CASSPTGDYGYTF
TRBJ2-4	TRBV29-1	CSVREALAKNIQYF
TRBJ2-3	TRBV5-1	CASSPRRTGLSTDTQYF
TRBJ1-2	TRBV7-9	CASSRESGYTF
TRBJ1-1	TRBV10-2	CASSEQGGTEAFF
TRBJ2-1	TRBV20-1	CSARPSGSQFF
TRBJ2-3	TRBV6-5	CASSYRGHRDTQYF
TRBJ1-2	TRBV28	CASSQEGRGPLDGYTF
TRBJ2-7	TRBV28	CASSPSGGNLYEQYF
TRBJ2-3	TRBV28	CASSSSGGGGTDTQYF
TRBJ2-7	TRBV27	CASSLSGLGYEQYF
TRBJ2-7	TRBV7-4	CASSFTGGRSSYEQYF
TRBJ2-7	TRBV9	CASSVRAWGPFWSEQYF
TRBJ2-1	TRBV9	CASNNLVREGSSYNEQFF
TRBJ2-3	TRBV7-3	CASSPAGGVTDTQYF
TRBJ2-7	TRBV10-1	CASSSSLLAGGEQYF
TRBJ2-2	TRBV27	CASSLRTSGSGELFF
TRBJ1-5	TRBV7-8	CASSSTSRGVGNQPQHF
TRBJ2-2	TRBV4-1	CASSQPPGTSGRAGAGELFF
TRBJ2-1	TRBV7-2	CASSPLGLAGNNEQFF
TRBJ1-5	TRBV15	CATSRGKSRGSSNQPQHF
TRBJ1-4	TRBV5-6	CASSPYREQTNEKLFF
TRBJ2-7	TRBV4-2	CASSQTGGTGGGEQYF
TRBJ2-7	TRBV13	CASSLGPPHEQYF
TRBJ2-7	TRBV5-4	CASSLVGGGGSYEQYF
TRBJ2-1	TRBV19	CASSTRPGTSGRGPSYNEQFF
TRBJ2-7	TRBV18	CASSPRTGGIEEQYF